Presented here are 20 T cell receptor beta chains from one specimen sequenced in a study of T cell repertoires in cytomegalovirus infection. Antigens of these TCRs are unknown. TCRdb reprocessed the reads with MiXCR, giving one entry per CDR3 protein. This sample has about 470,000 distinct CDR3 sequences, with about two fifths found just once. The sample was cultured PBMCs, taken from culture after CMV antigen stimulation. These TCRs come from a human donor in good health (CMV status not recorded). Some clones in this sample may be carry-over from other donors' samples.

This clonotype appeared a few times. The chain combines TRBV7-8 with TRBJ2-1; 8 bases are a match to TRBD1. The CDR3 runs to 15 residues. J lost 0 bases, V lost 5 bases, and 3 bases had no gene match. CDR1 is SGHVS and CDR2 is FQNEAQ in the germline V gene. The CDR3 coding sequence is TGTGCCAGCAGCGCCACAGGGGGCTCCTACAATGAGCAGTTCTTC. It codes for CASSATGGSYNEQFF.

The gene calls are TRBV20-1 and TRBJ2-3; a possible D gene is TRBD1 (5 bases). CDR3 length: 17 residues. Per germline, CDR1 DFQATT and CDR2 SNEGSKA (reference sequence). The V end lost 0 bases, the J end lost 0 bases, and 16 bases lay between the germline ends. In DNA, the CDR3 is TGCAGTGCTAGAGATCACCGGACATCGCCCAGCACAGATACGCAGTATTTT. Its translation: CSARDHRTSPSTDTQYF.

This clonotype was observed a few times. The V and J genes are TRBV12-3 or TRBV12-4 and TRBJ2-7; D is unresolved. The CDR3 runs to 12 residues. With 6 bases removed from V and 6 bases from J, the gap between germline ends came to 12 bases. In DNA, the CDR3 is TGTGCCAGCAGCCTCCGTCGGATCGAGCAGTACTTC. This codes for CASSLRRIEQYF.

CDR3 sequence: CASSLRAPGRVHGETQYF. CDR3 DNA: TGTGCCAGCAGTTTGAGAGCCCCCGGCCGGGTCCATGGGGAGACCCAGTACTTC. The gene calls are TRBV12-3 or TRBV12-4 and TRBJ2-5, with D unclear. The CDR3 covers 18 residues. V was trimmed by 3 bases and J by 5 bases, leaving 25 bases between them.

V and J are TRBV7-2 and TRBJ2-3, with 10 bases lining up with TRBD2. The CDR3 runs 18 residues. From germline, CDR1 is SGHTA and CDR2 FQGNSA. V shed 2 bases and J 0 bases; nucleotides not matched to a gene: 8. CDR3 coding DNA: TGTGCCAGCAGCTTACGCAGGACTAGCGGAGAGAGCACAGATACGCAGTATTTT. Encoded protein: CASSLRRTSGESTDTQYF.

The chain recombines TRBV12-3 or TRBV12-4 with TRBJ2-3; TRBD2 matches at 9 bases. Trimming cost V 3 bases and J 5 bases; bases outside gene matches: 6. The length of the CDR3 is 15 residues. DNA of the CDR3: TGTGCCAGCAGTTTGGGCGGGGGGGCCAAAGATACGCAGTATTTT. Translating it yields CASSLGGGAKDTQYF.

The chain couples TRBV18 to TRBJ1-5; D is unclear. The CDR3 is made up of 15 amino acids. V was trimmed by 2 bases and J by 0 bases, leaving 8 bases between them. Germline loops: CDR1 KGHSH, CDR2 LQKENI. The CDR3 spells CASSPDNLSNQPQHF. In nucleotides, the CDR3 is TGTGCCAGCTCACCAGACAACCTTAGCAATCAGCCCCAGCATTTT.

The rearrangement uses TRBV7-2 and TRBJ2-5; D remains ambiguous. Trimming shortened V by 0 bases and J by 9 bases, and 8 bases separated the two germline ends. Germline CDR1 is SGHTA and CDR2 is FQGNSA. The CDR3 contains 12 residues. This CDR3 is CASSLAGRPQYF. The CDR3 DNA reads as TGTGCCAGCAGCTTAGCCGGGCGCCCCCAGTACTTC.

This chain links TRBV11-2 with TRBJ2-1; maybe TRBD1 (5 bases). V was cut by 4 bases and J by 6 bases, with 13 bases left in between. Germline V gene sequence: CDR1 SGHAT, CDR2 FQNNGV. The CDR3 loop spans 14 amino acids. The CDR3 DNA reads TGTGCCAGCAGCTCCCGACAAAGGGGCAATGAGCAGTTCTTC. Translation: CASSSRQRGNEQFF.

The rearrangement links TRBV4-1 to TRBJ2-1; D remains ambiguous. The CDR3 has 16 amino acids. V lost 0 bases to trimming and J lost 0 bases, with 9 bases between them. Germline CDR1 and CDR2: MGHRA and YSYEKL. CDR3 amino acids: CASSQDFLGSYNEQFF. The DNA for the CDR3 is TGCGCCAGCAGCCAAGATTTCCTAGGCTCCTACAATGAGCAGTTCTTC.

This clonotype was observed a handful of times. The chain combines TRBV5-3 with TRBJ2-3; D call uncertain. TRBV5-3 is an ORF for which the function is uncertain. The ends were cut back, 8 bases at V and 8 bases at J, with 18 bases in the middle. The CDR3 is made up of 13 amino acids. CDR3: CASSPGDSGTQYF. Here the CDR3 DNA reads TGTGCCAGCAGCCCCGGCGATTCGGGTACGCAGTATTTT.

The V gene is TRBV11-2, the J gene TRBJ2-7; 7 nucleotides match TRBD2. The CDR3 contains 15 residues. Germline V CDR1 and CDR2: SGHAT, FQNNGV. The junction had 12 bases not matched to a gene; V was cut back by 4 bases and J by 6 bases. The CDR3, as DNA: TGTGCCAGCAGCTCTACCCTGGGGGGGTCTCTCGAGCAGTACTTC. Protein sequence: CASSSTLGGSLEQYF.

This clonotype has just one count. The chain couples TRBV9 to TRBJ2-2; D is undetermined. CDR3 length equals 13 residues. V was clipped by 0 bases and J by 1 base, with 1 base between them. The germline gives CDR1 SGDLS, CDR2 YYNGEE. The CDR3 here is CASSVGNTGELFF. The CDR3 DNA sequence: TGTGCCAGCAGCGTAGGGAACACCGGGGAGCTGTTTTTT.

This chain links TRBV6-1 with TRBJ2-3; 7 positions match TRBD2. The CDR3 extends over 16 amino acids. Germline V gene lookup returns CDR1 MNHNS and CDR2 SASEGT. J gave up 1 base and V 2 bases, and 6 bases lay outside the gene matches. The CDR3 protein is CASSEPMGGRTDTQYF. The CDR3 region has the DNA TGTGCCAGCAGTGAACCAATGGGAGGGCGCACAGATACGCAGTATTTT.

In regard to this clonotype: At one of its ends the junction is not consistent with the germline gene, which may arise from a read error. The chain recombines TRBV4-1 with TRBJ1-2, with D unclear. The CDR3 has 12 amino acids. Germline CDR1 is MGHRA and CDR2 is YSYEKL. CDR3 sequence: CASSRGNYGYTF. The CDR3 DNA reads TGTGCCAGCAGCCGTGGGAACTATGGCTACACCTTC.

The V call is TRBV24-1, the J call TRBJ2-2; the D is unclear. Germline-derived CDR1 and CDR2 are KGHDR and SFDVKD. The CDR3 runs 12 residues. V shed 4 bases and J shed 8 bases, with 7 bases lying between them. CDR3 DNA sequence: TGTGCCACCAGTGAAGCTCCGGGGGAGCTGTTTTTT. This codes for CATSEAPGELFF.

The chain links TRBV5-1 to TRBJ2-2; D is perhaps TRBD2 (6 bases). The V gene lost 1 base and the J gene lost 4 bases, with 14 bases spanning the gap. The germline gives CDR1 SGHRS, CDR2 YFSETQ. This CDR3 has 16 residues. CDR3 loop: CASSLRGGTSTGELFF. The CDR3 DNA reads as TGCGCCAGCAGCTTGAGGGGAGGCACGAGCACCGGGGAGCTGTTTTTT.

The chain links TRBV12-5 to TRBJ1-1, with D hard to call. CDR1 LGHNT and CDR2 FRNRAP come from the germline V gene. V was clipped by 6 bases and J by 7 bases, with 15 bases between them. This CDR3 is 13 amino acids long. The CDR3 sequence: CASGDARRREAFF. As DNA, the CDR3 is TGTGCTAGTGGGGACGCACGACGGCGTGAAGCTTTCTTT.

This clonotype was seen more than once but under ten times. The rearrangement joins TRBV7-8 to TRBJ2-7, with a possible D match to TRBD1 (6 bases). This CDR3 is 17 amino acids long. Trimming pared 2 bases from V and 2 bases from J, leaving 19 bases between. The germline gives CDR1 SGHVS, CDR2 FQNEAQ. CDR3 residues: CASSLTTKLKGAYEQYF. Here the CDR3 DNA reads TGTGCCAGCAGCTTAACCACCAAACTCAAGGGGGCCTACGAGCAGTACTTC.

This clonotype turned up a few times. The CDR3 region is CASSFRGGAGQPQHF. The CDR3 DNA reads TGTGCCAGCAGTTTTCGAGGGGGCGCCGGTCAGCCCCAGCATTTT. The gene calls are TRBV28 and TRBJ1-5; 7 bases are shared with TRBD1. Trimming at V came to 3 bases and at J to 6 bases, leaving 8 bases not matched to a gene. CDR3 length: 15 amino acids. The germline CDR1 and CDR2 sequences are MDHEN and SYDVKM.